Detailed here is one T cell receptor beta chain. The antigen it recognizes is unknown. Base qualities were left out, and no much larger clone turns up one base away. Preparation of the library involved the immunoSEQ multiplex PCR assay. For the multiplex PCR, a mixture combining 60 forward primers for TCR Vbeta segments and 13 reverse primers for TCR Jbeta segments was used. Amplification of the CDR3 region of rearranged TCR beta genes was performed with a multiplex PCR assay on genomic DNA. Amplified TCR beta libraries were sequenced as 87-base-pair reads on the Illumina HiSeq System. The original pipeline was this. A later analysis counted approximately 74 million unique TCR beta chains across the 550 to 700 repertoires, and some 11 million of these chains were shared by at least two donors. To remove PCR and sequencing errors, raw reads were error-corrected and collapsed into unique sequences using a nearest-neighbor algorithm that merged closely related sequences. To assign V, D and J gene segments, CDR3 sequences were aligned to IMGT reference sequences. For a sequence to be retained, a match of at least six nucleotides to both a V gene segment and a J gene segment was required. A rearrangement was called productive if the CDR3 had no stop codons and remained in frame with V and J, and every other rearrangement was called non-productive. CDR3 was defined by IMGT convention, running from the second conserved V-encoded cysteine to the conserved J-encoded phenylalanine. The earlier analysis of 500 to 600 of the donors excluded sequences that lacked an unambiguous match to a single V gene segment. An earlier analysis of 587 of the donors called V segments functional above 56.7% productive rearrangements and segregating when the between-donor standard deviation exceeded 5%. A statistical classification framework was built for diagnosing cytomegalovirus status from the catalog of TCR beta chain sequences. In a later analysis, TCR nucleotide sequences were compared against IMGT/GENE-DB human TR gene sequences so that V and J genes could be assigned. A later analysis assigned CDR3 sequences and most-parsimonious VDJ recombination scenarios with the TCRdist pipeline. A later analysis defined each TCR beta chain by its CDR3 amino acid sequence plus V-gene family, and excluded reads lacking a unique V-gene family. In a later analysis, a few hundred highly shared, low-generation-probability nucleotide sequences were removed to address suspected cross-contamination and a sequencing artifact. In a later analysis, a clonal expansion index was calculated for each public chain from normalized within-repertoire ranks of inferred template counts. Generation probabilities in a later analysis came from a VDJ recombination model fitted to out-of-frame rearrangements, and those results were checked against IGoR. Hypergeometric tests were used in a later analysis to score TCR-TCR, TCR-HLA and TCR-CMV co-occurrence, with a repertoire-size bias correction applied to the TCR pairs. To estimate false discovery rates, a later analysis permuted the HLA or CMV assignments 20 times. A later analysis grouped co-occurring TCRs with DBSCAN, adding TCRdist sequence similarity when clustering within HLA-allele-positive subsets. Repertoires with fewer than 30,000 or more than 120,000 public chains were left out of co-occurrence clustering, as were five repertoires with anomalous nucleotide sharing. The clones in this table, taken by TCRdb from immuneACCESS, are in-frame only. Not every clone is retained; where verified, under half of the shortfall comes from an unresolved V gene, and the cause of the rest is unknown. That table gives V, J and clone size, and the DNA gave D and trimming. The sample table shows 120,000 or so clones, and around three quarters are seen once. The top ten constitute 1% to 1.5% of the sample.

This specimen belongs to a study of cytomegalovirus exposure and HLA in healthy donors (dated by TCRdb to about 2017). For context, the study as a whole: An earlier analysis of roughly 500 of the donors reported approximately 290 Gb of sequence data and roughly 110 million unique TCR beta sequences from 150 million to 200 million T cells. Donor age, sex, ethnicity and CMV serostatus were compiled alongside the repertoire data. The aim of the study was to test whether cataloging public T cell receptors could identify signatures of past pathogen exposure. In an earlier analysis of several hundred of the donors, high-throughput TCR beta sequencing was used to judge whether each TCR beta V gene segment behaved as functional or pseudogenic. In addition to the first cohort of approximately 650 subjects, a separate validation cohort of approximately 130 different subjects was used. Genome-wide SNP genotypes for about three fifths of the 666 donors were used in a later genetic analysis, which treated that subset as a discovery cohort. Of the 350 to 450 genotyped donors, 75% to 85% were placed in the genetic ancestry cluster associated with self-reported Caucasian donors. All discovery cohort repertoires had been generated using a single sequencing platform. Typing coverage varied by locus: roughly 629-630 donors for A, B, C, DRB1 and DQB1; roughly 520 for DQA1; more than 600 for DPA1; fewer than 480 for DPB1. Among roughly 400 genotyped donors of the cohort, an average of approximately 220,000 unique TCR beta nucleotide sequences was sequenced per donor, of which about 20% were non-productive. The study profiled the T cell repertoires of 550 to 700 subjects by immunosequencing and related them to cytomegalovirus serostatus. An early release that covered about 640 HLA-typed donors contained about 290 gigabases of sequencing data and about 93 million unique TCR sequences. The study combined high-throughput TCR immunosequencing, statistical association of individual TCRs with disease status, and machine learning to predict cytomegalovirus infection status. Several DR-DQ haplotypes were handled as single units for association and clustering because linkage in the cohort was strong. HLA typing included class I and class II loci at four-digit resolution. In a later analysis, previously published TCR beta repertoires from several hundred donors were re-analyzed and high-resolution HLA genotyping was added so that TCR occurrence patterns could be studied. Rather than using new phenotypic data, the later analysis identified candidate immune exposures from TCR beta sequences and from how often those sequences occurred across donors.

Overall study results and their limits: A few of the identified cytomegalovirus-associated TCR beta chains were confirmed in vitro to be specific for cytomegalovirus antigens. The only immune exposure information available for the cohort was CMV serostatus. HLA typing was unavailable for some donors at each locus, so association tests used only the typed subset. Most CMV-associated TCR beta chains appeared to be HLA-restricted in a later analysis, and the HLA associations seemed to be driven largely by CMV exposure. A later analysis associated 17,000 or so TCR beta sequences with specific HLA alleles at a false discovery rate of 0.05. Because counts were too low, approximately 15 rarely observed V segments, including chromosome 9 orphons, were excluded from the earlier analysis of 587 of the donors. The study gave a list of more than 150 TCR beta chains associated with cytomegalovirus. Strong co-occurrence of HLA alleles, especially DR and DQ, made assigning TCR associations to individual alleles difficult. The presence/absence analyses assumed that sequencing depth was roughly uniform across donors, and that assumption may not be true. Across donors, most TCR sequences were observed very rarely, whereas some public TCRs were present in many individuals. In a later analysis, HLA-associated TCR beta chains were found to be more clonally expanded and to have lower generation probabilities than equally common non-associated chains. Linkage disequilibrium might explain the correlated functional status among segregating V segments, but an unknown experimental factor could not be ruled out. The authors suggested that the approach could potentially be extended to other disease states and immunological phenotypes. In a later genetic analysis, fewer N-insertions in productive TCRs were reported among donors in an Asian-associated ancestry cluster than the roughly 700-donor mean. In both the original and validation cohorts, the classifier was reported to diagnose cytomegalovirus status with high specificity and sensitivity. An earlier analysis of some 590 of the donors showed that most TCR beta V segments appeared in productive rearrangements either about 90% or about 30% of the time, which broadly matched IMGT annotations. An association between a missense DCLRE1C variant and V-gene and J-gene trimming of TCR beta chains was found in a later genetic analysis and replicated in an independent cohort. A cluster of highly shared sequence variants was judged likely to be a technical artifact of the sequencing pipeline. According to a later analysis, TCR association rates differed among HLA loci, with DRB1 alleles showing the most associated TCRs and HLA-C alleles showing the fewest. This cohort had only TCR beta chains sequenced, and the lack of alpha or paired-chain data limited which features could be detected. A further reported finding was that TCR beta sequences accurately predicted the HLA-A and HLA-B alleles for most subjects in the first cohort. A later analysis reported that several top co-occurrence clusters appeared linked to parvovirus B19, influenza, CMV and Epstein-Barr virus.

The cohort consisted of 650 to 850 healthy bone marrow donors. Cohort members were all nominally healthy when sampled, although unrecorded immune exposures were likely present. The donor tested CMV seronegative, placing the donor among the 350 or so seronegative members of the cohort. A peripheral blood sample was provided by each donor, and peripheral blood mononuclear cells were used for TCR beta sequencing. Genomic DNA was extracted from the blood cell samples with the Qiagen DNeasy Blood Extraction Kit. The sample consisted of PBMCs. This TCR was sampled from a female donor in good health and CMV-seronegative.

This receptor carries the CDR3 CASMTGVGSYEQYF. The DNA is as follows: TGTGCCAGCATGACAGGGGTTGGCTCCTACGAGCAGTACTTC. Here the chain combines TRBV27 and TRBJ2-5; 8 central bases correspond to TRBD1. The end of the DNA fits TRBJ2-7 better, so the J call may be wrong. The CDR3 measures 14 amino acids from cysteine to phenylalanine. The CDR3 DNA has 42 bases and is translated from base 1. From the germline V gene (reference sequence), CDR1 is MNHEY and CDR2 is SMNVEV.